This T cell receptor (beta chain) originates from a study of human T cells and chemical hapten exposure. Overall study context: From small differences in pooled library volume came most of the variation in per-sample TCR yields.

TCRdb analysed the RACE reads with MiXCR anew, one entry per CDR3 protein. The sample carries around 300,000 distinct CDR3 sequences, 5.5% recorded once. Sample time point: pre-sensitization, week 0. The sample's treatment: therapeutic diphenylcyclopropenone sensitization with weekly scalp DPC. This clonotype has ten or more counts. The germline gives CDR1 MNHEY, CDR2 SMNVEV (reference sequence). V lost 1 base and J 1 base, leaving 7 bases between the germline ends. The CDR3 extends over 14 amino acids. The chain joins TRBV27 to TRBJ1-1; D not certain. This TCR derives from a woman aged 18 to 35 with alopecia areata. Some clones in this sample may be carry-over from other donors' samples. This sample comprised whole blood, obtained in connection with sensitization to the hapten diphenylcyclopropenone (DPC). CDR3 sequence: CASSLFAPNTEAFF. Here the CDR3 DNA reads TGTGCCAGCAGTTTATTTGCCCCGAACACTGAAGCTTTCTTT.